This TCR beta chain was recorded in a study of cytomegalovirus exposure and HLA in healthy donors. The PCR had 60 Vbeta and 13 Jbeta primers. The assay was immunoSEQ multiplex PCR, and TCRdb's table has in-frame clones only and misses some. The sample lists about 150,000 clones; roughly 80% were seen once. Study-wide findings and caveats: In an earlier analysis, in some 500 donors, most V segments appeared productive either ~90% or ~30% of the time. Cytomegalovirus status was reportedly diagnosed by the classifier with high specificity and sensitivity.

This clone was picked up a small number of times. Its matching antigen is unknown. The TCR was taken from a man younger than 35 in good health and CMV-seropositive. The sequenced sample consisted of PBMCs.

Here the CDR3 DNA reads TGTGCCAGCAGCCGGATAGGGACAGGAGGCACAGATACGCAGTATTTT. Translation gives CASSRIGTGGTDTQYF. The chain joins TRBV4-2 to TRBJ2-3; TRBD1 aligns across 8 bases. The CDR3 spans 16 residues. Trimming cost V 4 bases and J 1 base; bases outside gene matches: 7. The V gene's germline CDR1 is LGHNA and CDR2 YNFKEQ.